The 13 T cell receptor beta chains below were found in one sample sequenced in a study of technical replicates of blood from a handful of donors. This table comes from immunoSEQ multiplex PCR, and its TCRdb copy is limited to in-frame clones, with some not included. The sample lists around 76,000 clones; about 93% were seen once. The sequencing sample was made of T cells isolated from PBMCs. The receptors were sampled from a human donor in good health.

The CDR3: CASSLTEVLTGELFF. DNA of the CDR3: TGCGCCAGCAGCCTGACAGAGGTCCTTACCGGGGAGCTGTTTTTT. This sequence joins TRBV4-1 and TRBJ2-2; TRBD1 might be the D (5 bases). V was clipped by 4 bases and J by 5 bases, with 14 bases between them. The germline CDR1 and CDR2 sequences are MGHRA and YSYEKL. The CDR3 consists of 15 residues.

The chain carries TRBV11-3 and TRBJ1-1; D unresolved. Trimming took off 5 bases at V and 5 bases at J, with 15 bases between the two ends. Germline V gives CDR1 SGHNT, CDR2 YENEEA. The CDR3 consists of 14 residues. The chain's CDR3 is CASSPSGSGTEAFF. The CDR3 region has the DNA TGTGCCAGCAGCCCTAGCGGAAGCGGGACTGAAGCTTTCTTT.

J is TRBJ2-7 and V is TRBV28; the D gene is possibly TRBD2 (6 bases). Germline CDR1 and CDR2: MDHEN and SYDVKM. The CDR3 runs to 14 residues. V lost 2 bases to trimming and J lost 2 bases, with 10 bases between them. CDR3 protein: CASSLEGLPYEQYF. The CDR3 DNA is TGTGCCAGCAGTTTAGAGGGACTCCCCTACGAGCAGTACTTC.

V gene TRBV6-5 combines with J gene TRBJ2-1; no reliable D call. V was cut by 8 bases and J by 0 bases, with 11 bases left in between. The CDR3 is made up of 14 amino acids. CDR1 is MNHEY and CDR2 is SVGAGI in the germline V gene. The CDR3 DNA reads TGTGCCAGCTCCGCTAGGAGCTCCTACAATGAGCAGTTCTTC. Translation gives CASSARSSYNEQFF.

This clone was observed a handful of times. This chain links TRBV30 with TRBJ1-5; the D gene is possibly TRBD1 (5 bases). The germline V gene encodes CDR1 GTSNPN and CDR2 SVGIG (reference sequence). The ends were cut back, 2 bases at V and 3 bases at J, with 14 bases in the middle. This CDR3 spans 15 amino acids. CDR3 DNA: TGTGCCTGGAGTTCGAAGGGACTGTACAATCAGCCCCAGCATTTT. This codes for CAWSSKGLYNQPQHF.

V gene TRBV7-9 combines with J gene TRBJ1-1; D unclear. CDR1 and CDR2 from the germline V gene are SEHNR and FQNEAQ (reference sequence). With 5 bases removed from V and 4 bases from J, the gap between germline ends came to 11 bases. The CDR3 consists of 13 residues. This CDR3 is CASSPMEGTEAFF. In DNA form, the CDR3 reads TGTGCCAGCAGCCCCATGGAGGGCACTGAAGCTTTCTTT.

The J gene is TRBJ1-1, the V gene TRBV29-1, with 9 bases lining up with TRBD1. The V gene's germline CDR1 is SQVTM and CDR2 ANQGSEA. With V trimmed by 8 bases and J by 8 bases, 12 bases remained unmatched. The CDR3 length is 13 residues. The CDR3, as DNA: TGCAGCTCGGCCCGGGACAGGGATTGGGAAGCTTTCTTT. Residues: CSSARDRDWEAFF.

The chain employs TRBV5-1 and TRBJ2-3; 8 positions match TRBD2. Germline V lookup: CDR1 SGHRS, CDR2 YFSETQ. The CDR3 extends over 14 amino acids. V lost 1 base and J lost 5; bases outside the gene matches: 3. The CDR3 is CASSLSSGIDTQYF. The CDR3 nucleotides are TGCGCCAGCAGCTTGAGTAGCGGGATAGATACGCAGTATTTT.

This clone was counted only a few times. In nucleotides, the CDR3 is TGTGCCAGCAAAATCCAACAGGCGTCCAATGAGCAGTTCTTC. Residues: CASKIQQASNEQFF. The chain combines TRBV27 with TRBJ2-1, with D maybe TRBD1 (5 bases). The length of the CDR3 is 14 residues. The V gene lost 7 bases and the J gene lost 6 bases, with 16 bases spanning the gap. Per the germline V gene, CDR1 is MNHEY and CDR2 is SMNVEV (reference sequence).

The rearrangement links TRBV25-1 to TRBJ1-2; 11 bases are a match to TRBD1. The CDR3 is made up of 16 amino acids. The germline CDR1 and CDR2 sequences are MGHDK and SYGVNS. J gave up 6 bases and V 4 bases, and 10 bases lay outside the gene matches. The DNA for the CDR3 is TGTGCCAGCAGTGCATACGGGACAGGGGGTGGTAATGGCTACACCTTC. It specifies CASSAYGTGGGNGYTF.

This chain connects TRBV5-1 to TRBJ2-7, with D uncertain. Looked up from germline, CDR1 is SGHRS and CDR2 is YFSETQ. The ends were cut back, 0 bases at V and 7 bases at J, with 11 bases in the middle. The CDR3 has 13 amino acids. The CDR3 bases are TGCGCCAGCAGCTTGGGGGCTGCAGGAGAGCAGTACTTC. Translated: CASSLGAAGEQYF.

The chain uses TRBV19 and TRBJ1-1; TRBD1 might be the D (5 bases). The CDR3 consists of 13 residues. V dropped 10 bases and J dropped 2 bases, with 14 bases sitting between them. In germline, CDR1 is LNHDA, CDR2 SQIVND (reference sequence). The CDR3 DNA reads as TGTGCCACAAGTCCAGGGCCCAACACTGAAGCTTTCTTT. Translating it yields CATSPGPNTEAFF.

This clone was observed a handful of times. The chain carries TRBV6-1 and TRBJ1-6; 11 positions agree with TRBD1. The CDR3 extends over 15 amino acids. Per germline, CDR1 MNHNS and CDR2 SASEGT. Trimming cost V 4 bases and J 9 bases; bases outside gene matches: 5. The CDR3 protein is CASSATGTGGSPLHF. The CDR3 nucleotides read TGTGCCAGCAGTGCCACCGGGACAGGGGGTTCACCCCTCCACTTT.